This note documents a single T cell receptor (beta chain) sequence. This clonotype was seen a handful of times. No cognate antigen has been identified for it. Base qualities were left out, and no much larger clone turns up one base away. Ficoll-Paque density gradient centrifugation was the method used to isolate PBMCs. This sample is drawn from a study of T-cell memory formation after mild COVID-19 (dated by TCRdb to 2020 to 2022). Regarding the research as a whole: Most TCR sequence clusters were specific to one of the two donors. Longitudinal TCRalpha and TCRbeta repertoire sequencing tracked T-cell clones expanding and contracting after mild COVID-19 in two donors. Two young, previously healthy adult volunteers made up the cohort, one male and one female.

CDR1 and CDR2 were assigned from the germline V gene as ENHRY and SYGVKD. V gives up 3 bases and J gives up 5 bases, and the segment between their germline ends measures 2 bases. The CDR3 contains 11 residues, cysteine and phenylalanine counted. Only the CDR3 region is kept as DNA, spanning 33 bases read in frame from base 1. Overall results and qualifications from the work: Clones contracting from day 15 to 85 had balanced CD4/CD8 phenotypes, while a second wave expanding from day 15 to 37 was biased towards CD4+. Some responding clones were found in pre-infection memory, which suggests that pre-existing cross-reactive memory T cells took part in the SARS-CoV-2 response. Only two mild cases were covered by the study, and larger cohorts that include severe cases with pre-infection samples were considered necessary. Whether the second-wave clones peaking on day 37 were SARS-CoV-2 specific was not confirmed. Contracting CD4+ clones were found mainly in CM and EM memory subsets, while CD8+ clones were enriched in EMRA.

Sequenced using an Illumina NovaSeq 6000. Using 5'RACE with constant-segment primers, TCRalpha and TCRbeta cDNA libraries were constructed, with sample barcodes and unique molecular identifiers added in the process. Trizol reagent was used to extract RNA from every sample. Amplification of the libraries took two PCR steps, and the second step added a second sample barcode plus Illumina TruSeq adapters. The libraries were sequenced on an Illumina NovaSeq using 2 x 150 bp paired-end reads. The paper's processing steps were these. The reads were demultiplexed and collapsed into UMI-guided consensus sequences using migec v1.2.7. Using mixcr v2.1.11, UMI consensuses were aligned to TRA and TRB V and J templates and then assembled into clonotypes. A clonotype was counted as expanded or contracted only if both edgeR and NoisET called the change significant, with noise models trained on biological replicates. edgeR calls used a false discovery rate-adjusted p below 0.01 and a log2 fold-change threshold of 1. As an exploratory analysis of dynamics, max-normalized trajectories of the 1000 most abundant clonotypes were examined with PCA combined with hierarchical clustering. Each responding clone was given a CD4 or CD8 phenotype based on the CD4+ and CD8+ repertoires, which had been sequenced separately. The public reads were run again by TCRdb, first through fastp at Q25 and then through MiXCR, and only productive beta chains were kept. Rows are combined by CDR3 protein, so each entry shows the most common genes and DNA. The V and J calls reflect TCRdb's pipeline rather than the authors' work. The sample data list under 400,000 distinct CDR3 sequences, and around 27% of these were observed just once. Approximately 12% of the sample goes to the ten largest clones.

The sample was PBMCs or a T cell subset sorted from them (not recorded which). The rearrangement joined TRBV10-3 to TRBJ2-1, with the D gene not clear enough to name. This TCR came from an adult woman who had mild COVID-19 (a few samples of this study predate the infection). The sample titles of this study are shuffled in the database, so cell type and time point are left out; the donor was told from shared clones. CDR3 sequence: CAISEHNEQFF. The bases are TGTGCCATCAGTGAACACAATGAGCAGTTCTTC.